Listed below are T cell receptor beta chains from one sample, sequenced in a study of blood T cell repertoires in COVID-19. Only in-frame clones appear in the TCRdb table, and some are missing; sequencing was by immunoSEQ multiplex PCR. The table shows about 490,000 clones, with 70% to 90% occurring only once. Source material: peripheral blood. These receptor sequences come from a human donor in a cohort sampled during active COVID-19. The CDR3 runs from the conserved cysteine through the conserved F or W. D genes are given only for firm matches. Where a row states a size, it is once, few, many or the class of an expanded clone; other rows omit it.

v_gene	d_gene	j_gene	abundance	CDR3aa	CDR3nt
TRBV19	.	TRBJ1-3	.	CASSIPGFRGDSGNTIYF	TGTGCCAGTAGTATTCCTGGGTTCCGAGGTGACTCTGGAAACACCATATATTTT
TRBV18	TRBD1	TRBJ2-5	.	CASSPGDRQETQYF	TGTGCCAGCTCACCGGGGGACAGACAAGAGACCCAGTACTTC
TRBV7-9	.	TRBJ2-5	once	CASSLALGRETQYF	TGTGCCAGCAGCTTGGCGTTGGGGCGGGAGACCCAGTACTTC
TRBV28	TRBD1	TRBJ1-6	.	CASSAGQWGMVADSPLHF	TGTGCCAGCAGTGCGGGACAGTGGGGAATGGTCGCGGATTCACCCCTCCACTTT
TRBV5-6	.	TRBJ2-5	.	CASSLKQAGVWETQYF	TGTGCCAGCAGCTTGAAACAGGCTGGGGTTTGGGAGACCCAGTACTTC
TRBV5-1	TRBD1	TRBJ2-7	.	CASSNRDRGLREQYF	TGCGCCAGCAGCAACCGGGACAGGGGTTTAAGGGAGCAGTACTTC
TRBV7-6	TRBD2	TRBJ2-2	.	CASSLLAGDNTGELFF	TGTGCCAGCAGCTTACTAGCGGGAGATAACACCGGGGAGCTGTTTTTT
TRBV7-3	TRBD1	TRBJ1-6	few	CASSSIRQGRRSPLHF	TGTGCCAGCAGCTCAATCCGACAGGGTAGACGGTCACCCCTCCACTTT
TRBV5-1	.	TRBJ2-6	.	CASSLEHVGSSGANVLTF	TGCGCCAGCAGCTTGGAGCACGTAGGGAGCTCTGGGGCCAACGTCCTGACTTTC
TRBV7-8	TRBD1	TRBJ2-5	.	CASSRAGQGMETQYF	TGTGCCAGCAGCCGAGCGGGACAGGGGATGGAGACCCAGTACTTC
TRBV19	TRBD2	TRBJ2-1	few	CASSTYPGASGSSYNEQFF	TGTGCCAGTAGTACTTACCCTGGGGCTAGCGGCAGCTCCTACAATGAGCAGTTCTTC
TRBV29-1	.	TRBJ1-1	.	CSVEGQTNTEAFF	TGCAGCGTGGAAGGACAGACGAACACTGAAGCTTTCTTT
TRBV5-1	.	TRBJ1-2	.	CASSLAPGAPYGYTF	TGCGCCAGCAGCTTGGCTCCAGGGGCCCCTTATGGCTACACCTTC
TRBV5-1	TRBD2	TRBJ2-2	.	CASRAAGAGTGELFF	TGCGCCAGCCGTGCAGCGGGGGCGGGCACCGGGGAGCTGTTTTTT
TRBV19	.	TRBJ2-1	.	CASRRLEGGNEQFF	TGTGCCAGTAGAAGACTAGAAGGAGGTAATGAGCAGTTCTTC
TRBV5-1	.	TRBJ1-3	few	CASSLSTSSGNTIYF	TGCGCCAGCAGCTTGAGTACTTCCTCTGGAAACACCATATATTTT
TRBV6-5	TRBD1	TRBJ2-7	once	CASQLGGLGSYEQYF	TGTGCCAGCCAACTAGGGGGCCTAGGCTCCTACGAGCAGTACTTC
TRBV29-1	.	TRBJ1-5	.	CSVGGRLNQPQHF	TGCAGCGTTGGAGGTCGGCTCAATCAGCCCCAGCATTTT
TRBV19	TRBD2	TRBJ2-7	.	CASSGTSGEYEQYF	TGTGCCAGTAGCGGGACTAGCGGCGAGTACGAGCAGTACTTC
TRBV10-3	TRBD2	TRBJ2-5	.	CAISETMGLADPETQYF	TGTGCCATCAGTGAGACTATGGGACTAGCGGACCCGGAGACCCAGTACTTC
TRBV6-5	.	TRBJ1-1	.	CASSVGTRAEAFF	TGTGCCAGCAGCGTAGGGACACGGGCTGAAGCTTTCTTT
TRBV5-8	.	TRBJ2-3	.	CASSLRGLGTDTQYF	TGTGCCAGCAGCTTGAGGGGACTGGGCACAGATACGCAGTATTTT
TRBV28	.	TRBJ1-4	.	CASSPGMVNLFF	TGTGCCAGCAGTCCCGGGATGGTTAACCTGTTTTTT
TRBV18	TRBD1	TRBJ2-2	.	CASSPPTGPGELFF	TGTGCCAGCTCACCACCGACAGGGCCCGGGGAGCTGTTTTTT
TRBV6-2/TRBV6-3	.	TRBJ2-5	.	CASSYSGFQETQYF	TGTGCCAGCAGTTACTCTGGCTTCCAAGAGACCCAGTACTTC
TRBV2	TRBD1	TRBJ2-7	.	CASSRQGASEQYF	TGTGCCAGCAGTAGACAGGGAGCGAGCGAGCAGTACTTC
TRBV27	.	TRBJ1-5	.	CASSLYGGHSNQPQHF	TGTGCCAGCAGTTTATATGGGGGCCATAGCAATCAGCCCCAGCATTTT
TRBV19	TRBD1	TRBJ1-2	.	CASSRRDRGYGYTF	TGTGCCAGTAGCCGCCGGGACAGGGGCTATGGCTACACCTTC
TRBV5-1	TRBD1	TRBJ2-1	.	CASSIGTGQFF	TGCGCCAGCAGCATAGGGACAGGCCAGTTCTTC
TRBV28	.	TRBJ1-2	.	CASKGQLPRDGYTF	TGTGCCAGCAAGGGCCAGCTACCGAGGGATGGCTACACCTTC
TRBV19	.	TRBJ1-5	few	CASSRTLDSNQPQHF	TGTGCCTCAAGCCGGACACTCGATAGCAATCAGCCCCAGCATTTT
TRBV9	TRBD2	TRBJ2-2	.	CASKGLAGSTGELFF	TGTGCCAGCAAGGGGCTAGCGGGAAGTACCGGGGAGCTGTTTTTT
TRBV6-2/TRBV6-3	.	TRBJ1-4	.	CASSYAAGDHEKLFF	TGTGCCAGCAGTTACGCGGCAGGGGATCATGAAAAACTGTTTTTT
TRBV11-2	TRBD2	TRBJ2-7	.	CASSLHGLAGAEQYF	TGTGCCAGCAGCTTACATGGACTAGCGGGAGCCGAGCAGTACTTC
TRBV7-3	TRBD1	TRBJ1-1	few	CASSLGTGGAEAFF	TGTGCCAGCAGCTTAGGGACAGGGGGCGCGGAAGCTTTCTTT
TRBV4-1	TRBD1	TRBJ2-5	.	CASSQGTGQGEGETQYF	TGCGCCAGCAGCCAAGGAACCGGACAGGGGGAGGGAGAGACCCAGTACTTC
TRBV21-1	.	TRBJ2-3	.	CASSEEWFGLAVGDTQYF	TGTGCCAGCAGCGAAGAGTGGTTTGGACTAGCAGTCGGAGATACGCAGTATTTT
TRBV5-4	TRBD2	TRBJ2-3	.	CASSRGTSGVSTDTQYF	TGTGCCAGCAGCCGAGGGACTAGCGGGGTGAGCACAGATACGCAGTATTTT
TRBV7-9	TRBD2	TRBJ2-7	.	CASSETSGSSNEQYF	TGTGCCAGCAGCGAGACTAGCGGGAGTAGTAACGAGCAGTACTTC
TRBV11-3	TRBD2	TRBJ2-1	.	CASSFRASGSYDEQFF	TGTGCCAGCAGCTTTCGGGCTAGCGGGAGTTACGATGAGCAGTTCTTC
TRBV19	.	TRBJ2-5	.	CASSYRVLETQYF	TGTGCCAGTAGTTACAGGGTTTTGGAGACCCAGTACTTC
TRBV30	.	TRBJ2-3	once	CAWSTGNTDTQYF	TGTGCCTGGAGTACGGGAAACACAGATACGCAGTATTTT
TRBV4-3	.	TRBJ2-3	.	CASSQRGGADTQYF	TGCGCCAGCAGCCAAAGGGGGGGGGCAGATACGCAGTATTTT
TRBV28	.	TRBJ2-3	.	CASTDGVLTDTQYF	TGTGCCAGCACCGACGGGGTACTCACAGATACGCAGTATTTT